This T cell receptor beta chain derives from a study of T cells in Graves' hyperthyroidism and ophthalmopathy. There are 12 residues in the CDR3. J gave up 7 bases and V 4 bases, and 4 bases lay outside the gene matches. Germline V gene lookup returns CDR1 SGHRS and CDR2 YFSETQ. Amplified TCR beta CDR3 regions derived from RNA transcripts. When the TCR CDR3 underwent first-round RT-PCR, the HTBI primer set was used. TCRdb processed the multiplex PCR reads anew with MiXCR; each CDR3 protein has one entry. The sample comprises 360,000 or so distinct CDR3 sequences, roughly 20% of which are singletons, and 15% to 18% rests with the top ten. This clonotype was observed a handful of times.

This receptor was identified in a woman aged 35 to 49 with Graves' ophthalmopathy. V gene TRBV5-1 combines with J gene TRBJ2-7; 8 positions agree with TRBD1. Sequenced sample: blood. The CDR3 nucleotides read TGCGCCAGCAGCGGACAGGGCGAAGAGCAGTACTTC. Protein: CASSGQGEEQYF.